This T cell receptor beta chain was found in a study of CD8+ T cells in alopecia areata. Overall study findings and caveats: Compared with normal scalp, lesional scalp had higher clonality and more expanded CD8+ clones. In patients, TCRs were shared less clearly than in mice, and HLA may possibly be involved.

Sequencing relied on a cDNA template that was reverse transcribed from extracted RNA. Sequencing used immunoSEQ multiplex PCR; TCRdb keeps in-frame clones, though not all of them. The sample shows 200,000 to 250,000 clones, roughly 56% of them seen only once. CD4+ and CD8+ T cells were sorted from PBMCs stained for CD3, CD4 and CD8. About this clone: Its antigen remains unknown.

V lost 0 bases and J lost 3, with 6 bases in between. CDR3 size: 14 residues. The V gene's germline CDR1 is SGDLS and CDR2 YYNGEE. The source material was CD8+ T cells sorted from blood. The rearrangement uses TRBV9 and TRBJ1-4; D is unclear. The clonotype comes from a human donor in good health. The DNA for the CDR3 is TGTGCCAGCAGCGTAGCCGGGGCTAATGAAAAACTGTTTTTT. Its protein product is CASSVAGANEKLFF.